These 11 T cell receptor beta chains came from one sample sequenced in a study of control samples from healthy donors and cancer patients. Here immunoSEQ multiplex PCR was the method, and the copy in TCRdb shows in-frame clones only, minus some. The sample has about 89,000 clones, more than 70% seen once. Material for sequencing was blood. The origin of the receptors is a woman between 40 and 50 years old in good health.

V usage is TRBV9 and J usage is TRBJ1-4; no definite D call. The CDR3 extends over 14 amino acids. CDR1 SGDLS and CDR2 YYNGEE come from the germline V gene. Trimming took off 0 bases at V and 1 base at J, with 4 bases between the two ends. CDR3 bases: TGTGCCAGCAGCGTAGGGGTAACTAATGAAAAACTGTTTTTT. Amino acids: CASSVGVTNEKLFF.

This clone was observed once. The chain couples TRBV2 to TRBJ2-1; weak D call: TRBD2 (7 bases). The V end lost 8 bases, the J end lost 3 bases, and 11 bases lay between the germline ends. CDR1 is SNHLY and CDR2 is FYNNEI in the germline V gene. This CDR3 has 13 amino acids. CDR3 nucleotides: TGTGCCAGCTGGGGGGGGCTCTACAATGAGCAGTTCTTC. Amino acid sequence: CASWGGLYNEQFF.

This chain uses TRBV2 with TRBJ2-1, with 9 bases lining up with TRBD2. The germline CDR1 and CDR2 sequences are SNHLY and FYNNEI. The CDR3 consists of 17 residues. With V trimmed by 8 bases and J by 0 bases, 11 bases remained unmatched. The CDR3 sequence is CASLGLAGLSSYNEQFF. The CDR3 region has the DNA TGTGCCAGCCTCGGGCTAGCGGGGCTAAGCTCCTACAATGAGCAGTTCTTC.

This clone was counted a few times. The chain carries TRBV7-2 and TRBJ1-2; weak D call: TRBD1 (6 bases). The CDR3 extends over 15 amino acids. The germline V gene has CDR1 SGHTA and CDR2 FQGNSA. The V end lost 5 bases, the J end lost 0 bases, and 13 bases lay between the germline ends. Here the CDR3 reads CASSRYRAPNYGYTF. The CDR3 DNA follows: TGTGCCAGCAGCAGGTACAGGGCCCCTAACTATGGCTACACCTTC.

CDR3 loop: CASRRGGTEAFF. The CDR3, as DNA: TGCGCCAGCAGGCGGGGGGGCACTGAAGCTTTCTTT. The V call is TRBV5-1, the J call TRBJ1-1, with a possible D match to TRBD1 (5 bases). Germline V gives CDR1 SGHRS, CDR2 YFSETQ. V was pared by 5 bases and J by 4 bases, with 9 bases between. The CDR3 runs to 12 residues. The whole variable domain, filled in from reference TRBV5-1 and TRBJ1-1, reads KAGVTQTPRYLIKTRGQQVTLSCSPISGHRSVSWYQQTPGQGLQFLFEYFSETQRNKGNFPGRFSGRQFSNSRSEMNVSTLELGDSALYLCASRRGGTEAFFGQGTRLTVV.

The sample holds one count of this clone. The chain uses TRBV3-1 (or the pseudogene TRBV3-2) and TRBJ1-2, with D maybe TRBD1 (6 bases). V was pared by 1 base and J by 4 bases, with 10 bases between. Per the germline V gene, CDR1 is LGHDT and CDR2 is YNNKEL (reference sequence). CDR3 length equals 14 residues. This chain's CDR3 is CASSQGRTAYGYTF. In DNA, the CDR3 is TGTGCCAGCAGCCAAGGGCGGACAGCCTATGGCTACACCTTC.

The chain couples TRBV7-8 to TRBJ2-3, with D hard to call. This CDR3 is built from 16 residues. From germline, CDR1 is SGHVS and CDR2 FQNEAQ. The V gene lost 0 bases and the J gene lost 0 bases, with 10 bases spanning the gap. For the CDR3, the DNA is TGTGCCAGCAGCTTAGCGGTGGGGATTAGCACAGATACGCAGTATTTT. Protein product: CASSLAVGISTDTQYF.

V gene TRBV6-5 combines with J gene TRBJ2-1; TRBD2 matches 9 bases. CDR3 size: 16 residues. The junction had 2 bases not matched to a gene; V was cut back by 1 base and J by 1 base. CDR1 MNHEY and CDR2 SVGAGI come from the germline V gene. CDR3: CASSYWRGGSYNEQFF. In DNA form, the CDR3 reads TGTGCCAGCAGTTACTGGCGGGGGGGGTCCTACAATGAGCAGTTCTTC.

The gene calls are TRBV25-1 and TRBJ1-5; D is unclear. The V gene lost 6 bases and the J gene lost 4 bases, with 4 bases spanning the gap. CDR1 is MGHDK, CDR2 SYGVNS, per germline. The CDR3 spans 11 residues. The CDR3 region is CASSRNQPQHF. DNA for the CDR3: TGTGCCAGCAGCCGAAATCAGCCCCAGCATTTT.

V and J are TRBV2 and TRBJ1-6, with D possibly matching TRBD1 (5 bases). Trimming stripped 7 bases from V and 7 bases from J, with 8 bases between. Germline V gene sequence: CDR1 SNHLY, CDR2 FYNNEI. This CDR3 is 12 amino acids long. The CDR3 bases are TGTGCCAGCACCAGGGAAAATTCACCCCTCCACTTT. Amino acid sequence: CASTRENSPLHF.

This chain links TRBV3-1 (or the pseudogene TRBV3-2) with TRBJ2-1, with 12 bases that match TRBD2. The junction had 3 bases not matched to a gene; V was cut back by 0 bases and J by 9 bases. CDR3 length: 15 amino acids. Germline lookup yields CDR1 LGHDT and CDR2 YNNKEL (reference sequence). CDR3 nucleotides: TGTGCCAGCAGCCAAGATCTAGCGGGGGGGCGTGAGCAGTTCTTC. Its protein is CASSQDLAGGREQFF.